These T cell receptor beta chains were read from a single sample in a study of early T cells in non-severe SARS-CoV-2 infection. MiXCR, applied by TCRdb to the 5' RACE reads, yields one record per CDR3 protein. The repertoire holds about 49,000 distinct CDR3 sequences, with over 9.5% as singletons. Sequencing was carried out using whole blood. The origin of the receptors is an adult who was a healthcare worker with PCR-confirmed SARS-CoV-2 infection or an uninfected control (not recorded which). Each CDR3 is given with its conserved first and last residue. D genes are given only for firm matches. Only some rows state a clone size, as once, few, many or a class for expanded clones.

>17|.|TRBV11-2|many|TRBJ1-1
CASSLNALPAGGTEAFF
TGTGCCAGCAGCTTAAACGCCTTACCGGCGGGTGGGACTGAAGCTTTCTTT
>15|.|TRBV3-1|many|TRBJ2-5
CASSPARTVQETQYF
TGTGCCAGCAGCCCTGCTCGGACTGTTCAAGAGACCCAGTACTTC
>11|.|TRBV5-6|few|TRBJ1-1
CASSSLEEAFF
TGTGCCAGCAGCTCCCTGGAAGAAGCTTTCTTT
>17|TRBD2|TRBV7-6|.|TRBJ2-2
CASSNPLSSGTTGELFF
TGTGCCAGCAGCAACCCCCTGAGCAGCGGGACCACCGGGGAGCTGTTTTTT
>12|.|TRBV29-1|.|TRBJ2-2
CSVTGPSGELFF
TGCAGCGTAACTGGACCGTCCGGGGAGCTGTTTTTT
>15|.|TRBV7-6|.|TRBJ1-5
CASSLESGSNQPQHF
TGTGCCAGCAGCTTAGAAAGCGGTAGCAATCAGCCCCAGCATTTT
>15|.|TRBV28|many|TRBJ1-1
CASSFRAGRNTEAFF
TGTGCCAGCAGTTTTCGGGCAGGGCGGAACACTGAAGCTTTCTTT
>14|.|TRBV6-2/TRBV6-3|.|TRBJ1-1
CASSYQGRGVNAFF
TGTGCCAGCAGTTATCAGGGACGAGGGGTGAACGCTTTCTTT
>16|TRBD1|TRBV7-2|few|TRBJ2-5
CASSLVTTGEQETQYF
TGTGCCAGCAGCTTAGTAACGACAGGGGAGCAAGAGACCCAGTACTTC
>15|.|TRBV6-2/TRBV6-3|many|TRBJ2-7
CASSYGSSARYEQYF
TGTGCCAGCAGTTACGGTTCTAGCGCCCGTTACGAGCAGTACTTC
>12|.|TRBV10-3|.|TRBJ2-1
CAISEGTIEQFF
TGTGCCATCAGTGAGGGAACAATCGAGCAGTTCTTC
>15|.|TRBV7-2|few|TRBJ2-3
CASSSGGLEIDTQYF
TGTGCCAGCAGTTCAGGGGGACTGGAGATAGATACGCAGTATTTT
>17|.|TRBV4-1|.|TRBJ1-5
CASSQAPAAFEIGPQHF
TGCGCCAGCAGCCAAGCCCCGGCAGCCTTCGAAATAGGGCCCCAGCATTTT
>15|.|TRBV4-1|.|TRBJ1-1
CASSQPGYRDTEAFF
TGCGCCAGCAGCCAACCCGGATACAGGGACACTGAAGCTTTCTTT
>14|.|TRBV24-1|.|TRBJ2-3
CAVAAGGAGDTQYF
TGTGCCGTCGCGGCGGGCGGAGCGGGAGATACGCAGTATTTT
>14|TRBD1|TRBV20-1|many|TRBJ2-2
CSASAQGVAGELFF
TGCAGTGCTAGCGCGCAGGGGGTAGCCGGGGAGCTGTTTTTT
>14|.|TRBV5-1|many|TRBJ2-5
CASSPLGDQETQYF
TGCGCCAGCAGTCCCCTAGGGGACCAAGAGACCCAGTACTTC
>15|.|TRBV6-6|.|TRBJ1-4
CASSSPQASNEKLFF
TGTGCCAGCAGTTCCCCACAGGCTTCTAATGAAAAACTGTTTTTT
>13|.|TRBV29-1|.|TRBJ2-3
CSVRDSPTDTQYF
TGCAGCGTCCGGGACTCTCCCACAGATACGCAGTATTTT
>14|TRBD1|TRBV3-1|.|TRBJ2-7
CASSQGGQPYEQYF
TGTGCCAGCAGCCAAGGGGGACAGCCTTACGAGCAGTACTTC
>13|.|TRBV7-9|few|TRBJ1-2
CASRAGTNYGYTF
TGTGCCAGCAGGGCCGGTACCAACTATGGCTACACCTTC
>12|.|TRBV12-3/TRBV12-4|.|TRBJ2-5
CASSPDRETQYF
TGTGCCAGCAGCCCCGACAGGGAGACCCAGTACTTC
>15|TRBD1|TRBV12-3/TRBV12-4|few|TRBJ1-5
CASSLAQGVYQPQHF
TGTGCCAGCAGCCTCGCACAGGGGGTGTATCAGCCCCAGCATTTT
>16|.|TRBV5-6|few|TRBJ1-1
CASTRRPDSPNTEAFF
TGTGCCAGCACCCGCCGTCCGGACAGCCCGAACACTGAAGCTTTCTTT
>14|TRBD1|TRBV11-2|.|TRBJ2-7
CASSSGTGNYEQYF
TGTGCCAGCAGTTCCGGGACAGGGAACTACGAGCAGTACTTC
>13|.|TRBV28|few|TRBJ2-1
CASSGGRYNEQFF
TGTGCCAGCAGCGGGGGGCGATACAATGAGCAGTTCTTC
>12|.|TRBV29-1|many|TRBJ2-3
CSVVRTGDTQYF
TGCAGCGTTGTGCGCACCGGGGATACGCAGTATTTT
>13|TRBD2|TRBV29-1|once|TRBJ2-7
CSVHSGRGYEQYF
TGCAGCGTTCATAGCGGGAGGGGTTACGAGCAGTACTTC
>15|.|TRBV4-3|few|TRBJ2-7
CASSQEADLSYEQYF
TGCGCCAGCAGCCAAGAGGCGGATCTCTCCTACGAGCAGTACTTC
>18|TRBD2|TRBV20-1|few|TRBJ2-3
CSASPLWSGDTSTDTQYF
TGCAGTGCTAGCCCCCTCTGGAGCGGGGATACTAGCACAGATACGCAGTATTTT
>18|TRBD2|TRBV18|few|TRBJ2-2
CASSPRGGEVPNTGELFF
TGTGCCAGCTCACCCCGTGGGGGGGAAGTTCCGAACACCGGGGAGCTGTTTTTT
>14|.|TRBV28|many|TRBJ2-5
CATSGLQGRETQYF
TGTGCCACCTCGGGCCTACAGGGTCGAGAGACCCAGTACTTC
>13|.|TRBV5-4|.|TRBJ2-3
CAQTGENTDTQYF
TGTGCCCAGACAGGCGAGAACACAGATACGCAGTATTTT
>14|.|TRBV27|.|TRBJ1-5
CASGEPYSNQPQHF
TGTGCCAGTGGCGAGCCCTATAGCAATCAGCCCCAGCATTTT
>14|.|TRBV6-5|.|TRBJ2-6
CASSLGSGANVLTF
TGTGCCAGCAGTTTAGGGTCTGGGGCCAACGTCCTGACTTTC
>13|.|TRBV7-3|many|TRBJ2-1
CASRKKMEAEQFF
TGTGCCAGCAGGAAAAAAATGGAGGCTGAGCAGTTCTTC
>12|.|TRBV5-1|many|TRBJ2-7
CASGDWGSEQYF
TGCGCCAGCGGCGACTGGGGTTCCGAGCAGTACTTC
>15|TRBD1|TRBV5-5|.|TRBJ2-7
CASSFTGTGFYEQYF
TGTGCCAGCAGCTTTACCGGGACAGGCTTCTACGAGCAGTACTTC
>13|.|TRBV12-3/TRBV12-4|many|TRBJ2-1
CASSLKGPREQFF
TGTGCCAGCAGTTTAAAAGGCCCCCGTGAGCAGTTCTTC
>13|.|TRBV29-1|few|TRBJ2-5
CSFNPGSQETQYF
TGCAGCTTTAACCCCGGGTCCCAAGAGACCCAGTACTTC
>13|.|TRBV29-1|once|TRBJ2-4
CSVWTANKNIQYF
TGCAGCGTGTGGACAGCAAACAAAAACATTCAGTACTTC
>13|.|TRBV7-2|many|TRBJ1-1
CASSLQANTEAFF
TGTGCCAGCAGCTTACAGGCCAACACTGAAGCTTTCTTT
>16|TRBD1|TRBV7-2|many|TRBJ1-1
CASSSSGTTGGTEAFF
TGTGCCAGCAGCTCCAGTGGTACAACAGGGGGCACTGAAGCTTTCTTT
>10|.|TRBV4-2|few|TRBJ2-1
CASGHNEQFF
TGTGCCAGCGGTCACAATGAGCAGTTCTTC
>13|.|TRBV20-1|many|TRBJ1-2
CSARVNREGGYTF
TGCAGTGCTAGAGTGAACAGGGAGGGCGGCTACACCTTC
>15|TRBD2|TRBV7-3|many|TRBJ2-3
CASSLVGGSTDTQYF
TGTGCCAGCAGCTTAGTCGGGGGGAGCACAGATACGCAGTATTTT
>14|.|TRBV5-5|.|TRBJ2-7
CASSLFGATYEQYF
TGTGCCAGCAGCTTGTTTGGCGCTACCTACGAGCAGTACTTC
>16|TRBD2|TRBV11-2|.|TRBJ2-5
CASSLERGAYQETQYF
TGTGCCAGCAGCTTAGAGCGGGGGGCTTACCAAGAGACCCAGTACTTC
>16|.|TRBV4-3|.|TRBJ1-5
CASSQEALSFGQPQHF
TGCGCCAGCAGCCAAGAAGCACTGTCCTTCGGTCAGCCCCAGCATTTT
>13|.|TRBV6-1|many|TRBJ1-3
CASQTDSGNTIYF
TGTGCCAGCCAAACAGACTCTGGAAACACCATATATTTT
>13|.|TRBV9|.|TRBJ2-3
CASSVDGVDTQYF
TGTGCCAGCAGCGTAGACGGAGTAGATACGCAGTATTTT
>13|.|TRBV20-1|few|TRBJ2-7
CSARGGLSYEQYF
TGCAGTGCTAGAGGAGGACTCTCCTACGAGCAGTACTTC
>15|TRBD2|TRBV19|many|TRBJ2-7
CASSSAGLAGLEQYF
TGTGCCAGTAGCTCGGCTGGGCTAGCGGGTTTGGAGCAGTACTTC
>11|.|TRBV7-9|many|TRBJ2-4
CASSTQGIQYF
TGTGCCAGCAGCACTCAGGGCATTCAGTACTTC